This T cell receptor (beta chain) was sequenced during a study of cytomegalovirus exposure and HLA in healthy donors. The study ran its PCR with 60 Vbeta and 13 Jbeta primers. Only in-frame clones appear in the TCRdb table, and some are missing; sequencing was by immunoSEQ multiplex PCR. The repertoire holds about 110,000 clones, 55% to 65% seen once, with about 2.2% in the top ten. The study's findings and limits: Some V segments, TRBV6-2 and TRBV6-3 among them, were indistinguishable and were therefore excluded. Among immune exposure information, only CMV serostatus was available. Follow-up analysis later connected one missense variant in DCLRE1C with trimming of TCR beta V- and J-genes.

The germline V gene encodes CDR1 SQVTM and CDR2 ANQGSEA. V was trimmed by 3 bases and J by 1 base, leaving 9 bases between them. CDR3 size: 13 residues. Notes on this clone: The antigen is undetermined.

This receptor was obtained from a woman between 25 and 40 years old in good health and CMV-seronegative. The chain employs TRBV29-1 and TRBJ1-1, with D unclear. What was sequenced was PBMCs. For the CDR3, the DNA is TGCAGCGTTGAGTTACAGCCGAACACTGAAGCTTTCTTT. Protein sequence: CSVELQPNTEAFF.